This TCR beta chain was captured in a study of blood T cell repertoires in COVID-19. Study summary: In each case, the material was cDNA or gDNA derived from T cells, B-cell-depleted T cells, or PBMCs.

How the authors handled the data: For nucleated cells, counts were estimated from reference gene primer amplification. Only in-frame clones appear in the TCRdb table, and some are missing; sequencing was by immunoSEQ multiplex PCR. From that table come the V and J calls and clone size; the DNA was used to work out D and trimming. The table lists roughly 34,000 clones, about 86% of them singletons, with 4.5% to 5% in the top ten. Germline V gene data show CDR1 as LGHDT and CDR2 as YNNKEL (reference sequence). The V end was cut by 2 bases, the J end by 5 bases, with 7 bases between. The CDR3 spans 13 residues.

The V call is TRBV3-1 (or the pseudogene TRBV3-2), the J call TRBJ1-5, with D perhaps TRBD1 (5 bases). This TCR was sampled from a woman between 65 and 79 years old with active COVID-19. Specimen: peripheral blood. The CDR3 reads CASSQQGYQPQHF. The CDR3 coding sequence is TGTGCCAGCAGCCAACAGGGTTATCAGCCCCAGCATTTT.